The next 12 T cell receptor beta chains were all read from a single sample in a study of patients and donors after allogeneic stem cell transplantation. TCRdb re-derived calls from the RT-PCR reads in MiXCR, one entry per CDR3 protein. The profile shows approximately 220,000 distinct CDR3 sequences, around 40% of them singletons. The material sequenced was blood, either unsorted or a sorted T cell fraction (not recorded which). The receptors come from a human donor who was either an allogeneic HSCT recipient or a stem cell or donor lymphocyte infusion donor (not recorded which). It is not recorded whose cells these are; they may come from a transplant donor.

The sample holds one count of this clonotype. The genes are TRBV28 and TRBJ1-2, with a tentative D call TRBD1 (5 bases). Trimming cost V 2 bases and J 7 bases, with 11 bases left between them. The CDR3 runs to 13 residues. The germline gives CDR1 MDHEN, CDR2 SYDVKM. In nucleotides, the CDR3 is TGTGCCAGCAGTTTAATTGGGGGTAGTGGCTACACCTTC. The encoded protein is CASSLIGGSGYTF.

This chain uses TRBV20-1 with TRBJ2-7; 10 nucleotides match TRBD2. CDR1 and CDR2 (germline): DFQATT, SNEGSKA (reference sequence). V was clipped by 5 bases and J by 5 bases; unmatched bases: 15. The CDR3 has 16 amino acids. The CDR3 protein is CSAPLLGLAGVHEQYF. The CDR3 nucleotides are TGCAGTGCTCCATTATTGGGGCTAGCGGGGGTCCACGAGCAGTACTTC.

J is TRBJ1-1 and V is TRBV28, with D perhaps matching TRBD1 (5 bases). Trimming left V 5 bases short and J 8 bases short, with 15 bases between. The CDR3 extends over 13 amino acids. The germline V gene has CDR1 MDHEN and CDR2 SYDVKM. In DNA form, the CDR3 reads TGTGCCAGCAGTCTTAGACCGACAGTCGAAGCTTTCTTT. Protein sequence: CASSLRPTVEAFF.

This clonotype appeared many times. The chain employs TRBV18 and TRBJ1-5; a possible D gene is TRBD1 (5 bases). V was pared by 2 bases and J by 2 bases, with 7 bases between. This CDR3 region has 14 residues. CDR1 KGHSH and CDR2 LQKENI come from the germline V gene. The CDR3 coding sequence is TGTGCCAGCTCACCAGCCAGGGGCAATCAGCCCCAGCATTTT. It translates to CASSPARGNQPQHF.

The J gene is TRBJ1-1, the V gene TRBV11-3; D might be TRBD1 (5 bases). V was shortened by 3 bases and J by 3 bases, with 8 bases between the two germline ends. The CDR3 totals 13 residues. The germline CDR1 and CDR2 sequences are SGHNT and YENEEA. DNA for the CDR3: TGTGCCAGCAGCTTCCAGGGTGACACTGAAGCTTTCTTT. Its protein is CASSFQGDTEAFF.

This clonotype has a handful of counts. The J gene is TRBJ1-2, the V gene TRBV12-3 or TRBV12-4, with D hard to call. With 1 base removed from V and 6 bases from J, the gap between germline ends came to 9 bases. This CDR3 contains 13 residues. DNA of the CDR3: TGTGCCAGCAGTTTAGGAGGGTTTGATGGCTACACCTTC. Residues: CASSLGGFDGYTF.

The chain recombines TRBV6-2 or TRBV6-3 with TRBJ1-5, with 7 bases fitting TRBD1. The V segment lost 6 bases and the J segment 0 bases; nucleotides outside the gene matches: 17. The CDR3 sequence is 19 residues long. Germline V CDR1 and CDR2: MNHEY, SVGEGT. CDR3 region: CASRSYSLTGRDSNQPQHF. CDR3 DNA: TGTGCCAGCAGAAGTTACTCTCTGACAGGGAGGGATAGCAATCAGCCCCAGCATTTT.

The chain is built from TRBV12-5 and TRBJ2-1; D perhaps matches TRBD2 (7 bases). The CDR3 covers 12 residues. Germline V CDR1 and CDR2: LGHNT, FRNRAP. Deletions cut 0 bases from V and 13 bases from J, with 10 bases between. As DNA, the CDR3 is TGTGCTAGTGGTTTGGTAGGGGGGGATCAGTTCTTC. As protein: CASGLVGGDQFF.

This clonotype was found a few times. The genes are TRBV5-1 and TRBJ2-5; D may be TRBD1 or TRBD2 (6 bases each). V was cut by 0 bases and J by 4 bases, with 16 bases left in between. The V gene's germline CDR1 is SGHRS and CDR2 YFSETQ. This CDR3 contains 16 residues. The CDR3: CASSLEIGGPRETQYF. The CDR3 nucleotides are TGCGCCAGCAGCTTGGAAATAGGGGGGCCTAGAGAGACCCAGTACTTC.

The chain combines TRBV6-2 or TRBV6-3 with TRBJ1-1; D is possibly TRBD1 (6 bases). Per the germline V gene, CDR1 is MNHEY and CDR2 is SVGEGT. V shed 7 bases and J shed 4 bases, with 19 bases lying between them. The CDR3 runs to 15 residues. The CDR3 DNA is TGTGCCAGCACTCCCCCGGGGGCGGGAGGCACTGAAGCTTTCTTT. Amino acid sequence: CASTPPGAGGTEAFF.

This clonotype came up a few times. The chain combines TRBV7-9 with TRBJ1-1, with 9 bases that match TRBD1. Germline CDR1 and CDR2: SEHNR and FQNEAQ (reference sequence). V was clipped by 4 bases and J by 3 bases; unmatched bases: 12. The CDR3 covers 17 residues. The CDR3 here is CASSWKPGTGRDTEAFF. As DNA, the CDR3 is TGTGCCAGCAGCTGGAAACCCGGGACAGGGAGGGACACTGAAGCTTTCTTT.

This clonotype was observed a handful of times. The rearrangement joins TRBV10-2 to TRBJ1-5; D might be TRBD1 (5 bases). The germline V and J ends were trimmed by 6 bases and 7 bases, with 13 bases remaining between them. The CDR3 loop spans 13 amino acids. Germline CDR1 and CDR2: WSHSY and SAAADI. The CDR3 region has the DNA TGCGCCAGCAGAGTGAGTCGGGACCAGCCCCAGCATTTT. Protein sequence: CASRVSRDQPQHF.